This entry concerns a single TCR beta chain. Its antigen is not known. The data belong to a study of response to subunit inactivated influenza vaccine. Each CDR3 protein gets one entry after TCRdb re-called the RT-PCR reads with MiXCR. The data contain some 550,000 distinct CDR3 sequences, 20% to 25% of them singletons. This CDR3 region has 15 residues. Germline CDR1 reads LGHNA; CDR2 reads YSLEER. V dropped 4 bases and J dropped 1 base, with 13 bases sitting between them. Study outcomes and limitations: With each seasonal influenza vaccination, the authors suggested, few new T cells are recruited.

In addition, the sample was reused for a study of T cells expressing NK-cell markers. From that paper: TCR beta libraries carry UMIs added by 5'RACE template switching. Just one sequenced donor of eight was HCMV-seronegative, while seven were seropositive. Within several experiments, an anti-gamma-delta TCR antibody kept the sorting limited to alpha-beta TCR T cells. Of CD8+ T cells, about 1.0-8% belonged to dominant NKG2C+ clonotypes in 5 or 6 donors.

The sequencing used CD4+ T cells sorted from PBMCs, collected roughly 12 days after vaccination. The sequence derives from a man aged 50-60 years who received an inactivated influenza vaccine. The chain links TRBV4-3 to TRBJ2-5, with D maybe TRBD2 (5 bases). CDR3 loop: CASSPTVTTQETQYF. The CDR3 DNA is TGCGCCAGCAGCCCCACGGTGACTACCCAAGAGACCCAGTACTTC.